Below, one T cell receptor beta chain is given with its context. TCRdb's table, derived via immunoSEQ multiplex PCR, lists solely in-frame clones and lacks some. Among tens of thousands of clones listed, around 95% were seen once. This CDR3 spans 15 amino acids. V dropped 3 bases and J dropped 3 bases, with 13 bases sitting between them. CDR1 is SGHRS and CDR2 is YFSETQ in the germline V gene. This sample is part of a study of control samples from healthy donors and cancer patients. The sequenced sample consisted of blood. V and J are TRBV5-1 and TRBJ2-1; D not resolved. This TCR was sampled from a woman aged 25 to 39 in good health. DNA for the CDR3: TGCGCCAGCAGCTACAGCGAGCAGATCTACAATGAGCAGTTCTTC. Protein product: CASSYSEQIYNEQFF.